This is a list of T cell receptor beta chains from one sample in a study of blood T cell repertoires in COVID-19. The repertoire was sequenced with immunoSEQ multiplex PCR; TCRdb's copy has only in-frame clones and lacks some. Here the sample spans more than 200,000 clones, 75% to 95% being singletons. Sequences were obtained from PBMCs or T cells enriched from blood (not recorded which). The origin of the receptors is a woman aged 18-29 years who had recovered from COVID-19. The CDR3 runs from the conserved cysteine through the conserved F or W.

CDR3 length: 15; V gene: TRBV6-1; J gene: TRBJ2-5; CDR3 protein: CASSEALTVKRTQYF
CDR3 length: 13; V gene: TRBV18; J gene: TRBJ1-3; CDR3 protein: CASSPSRGNTIYF
CDR3 length: 18; V gene: TRBV7-2; J gene: TRBJ2-1; CDR3 protein: CASSLVGPASLAGDEQFF
CDR3 length: 14; V gene: TRBV7-2; J gene: TRBJ2-7; CDR3 protein: CASSSRQGTYEQYF
CDR3 length: 18; V gene: TRBV13; J gene: TRBJ2-2; CDR3 protein: CASSPAFSGGAGTGELFF
CDR3 length: 16; V gene: TRBV5-5; J gene: TRBJ1-2; CDR3 protein: CASTSSGTGVNYGYTF
CDR3 length: 15; V gene: TRBV9; J gene: TRBJ1-1; CDR3 protein: CASSAQGQALTEAFF
CDR3 length: 15; V gene: TRBV18; J gene: TRBJ1-5; CDR3 protein: CASSPSWGGNQPQHF
CDR3 length: 13; V gene: TRBV27; J gene: TRBJ2-2; CDR3 protein: CASSLSPTGELFF
CDR3 length: 16; V gene: TRBV4-1; J gene: TRBJ1-1; CDR3 protein: CASSQASTEPNTEAFF
CDR3 length: 16; V gene: TRBV28; J gene: TRBJ2-7; CDR3 protein: CASSSPPREGTYEQYF
CDR3 length: 16; V gene: TRBV29-1; J gene: TRBJ2-2; CDR3 protein: CSAMTSGGALTGELFF
CDR3 length: 14; V gene: TRBV18; J gene: TRBJ1-1; CDR3 protein: CASSSTPGLAEAFF
CDR3 length: 15; V gene: TRBV7-2; J gene: TRBJ2-5; CDR3 protein: CASSFTTSAQETQYF
CDR3 length: 13; V gene: TRBV7-9; J gene: TRBJ1-6; CDR3 protein: CASSETSDSPLHF
CDR3 length: 14; V gene: TRBV10-3; J gene: TRBJ1-2; CDR3 protein: CAIKEGIANYGYTF
CDR3 length: 13; V gene: TRBV12-3/TRBV12-4; J gene: TRBJ1-5; CDR3 protein: CASSPGGSSGQHF
CDR3 length: 15; V gene: TRBV11-2; J gene: TRBJ1-1; CDR3 protein: CASSLTQSISTEAFF
CDR3 length: 14; V gene: TRBV19; J gene: TRBJ1-1; CDR3 protein: CASSIGRGITEAFF
CDR3 length: 20; V gene: TRBV9; J gene: TRBJ2-4; CDR3 protein: CASSVLASGGPLGSGNIQYF
CDR3 length: 15; V gene: TRBV11-3; J gene: TRBJ2-1; CDR3 protein: CASSQVLAGGNEQFF
CDR3 length: 15; V gene: TRBV9; J gene: TRBJ1-1; CDR3 protein: CASSVDVIGGTEAFF
CDR3 length: 14; V gene: TRBV11-1; J gene: TRBJ2-7; CDR3 protein: CASSNSGRAGEQYF
CDR3 length: 16; V gene: TRBV19; J gene: TRBJ1-2; CDR3 protein: CASSISDRLVVYGYTF
CDR3 length: 16; V gene: TRBV4-2; J gene: TRBJ1-4; CDR3 protein: CASSHRPGQPNEKLFF
CDR3 length: 13; V gene: TRBV12-3/TRBV12-4; J gene: TRBJ1-2; CDR3 protein: CASSFGANYGYTF
CDR3 length: 16; V gene: TRBV5-1; J gene: TRBJ1-3; CDR3 protein: CASSPWGDRAGNTIYF
CDR3 length: 16; V gene: TRBV3-1/TRBV3-2; J gene: TRBJ2-2; CDR3 protein: CASSQLAGAHTGELFF
CDR3 length: 13; V gene: TRBV15; J gene: TRBJ1-1; CDR3 protein: CATSWGRSREAFF
CDR3 length: 20; V gene: TRBV19; J gene: TRBJ2-1; CDR3 protein: CASSIWTRPLQPLSYNEQFF
CDR3 length: 16; V gene: TRBV7-9; J gene: TRBJ2-7; CDR3 protein: CASSSWGDRNFYEQYF
CDR3 length: 12; V gene: TRBV19; J gene: TRBJ2-5; CDR3 protein: CASSTRRETQYF
CDR3 length: 16; V gene: TRBV2; J gene: TRBJ1-3; CDR3 protein: CASSEAGTGRGNTIYF
CDR3 length: 14; V gene: TRBV6-5; J gene: TRBJ2-7; CDR3 protein: CASWGRGSRAEQYF
CDR3 length: 16; V gene: TRBV4-1; J gene: TRBJ2-7; CDR3 protein: CASSQELAGASYEQYF
CDR3 length: 15; V gene: TRBV6-5; J gene: TRBJ2-2; CDR3 protein: CASSPSGGNTGELFF
CDR3 length: 16; V gene: TRBV5-5; J gene: TRBJ1-4; CDR3 protein: CASSLNSRGVNEKLFF